Given below is one T cell receptor (beta chain) in context. It lacks a known antigen. Within one base of it there is no much larger clone, and no base qualities were kept. This specimen comes from a study of cytomegalovirus exposure and HLA in healthy donors (dated by TCRdb to 2015 to 2018). Study-level background: An earlier analysis of some 600 of the donors reported 276 Gb of sequence data and around 100 million unique TCR beta sequences obtained from about 179 million T cells. Approximately 300 gigabases of sequencing data and roughly 90 million unique TCR sequences were included in an early release covering several hundred HLA-typed donors. Of the roughly 400 genotyped donors, 81% fell in the genetic ancestry cluster associated with self-reported Caucasian donors. The study aimed to test whether cataloging public T cell receptors could reveal signatures of past pathogen exposure. The T cell repertoires of several hundred subjects were profiled by immunosequencing and related to cytomegalovirus serostatus. A separate validation cohort of roughly 120 different subjects was used in addition to the approximately 610-subject first cohort. The study combined high-throughput TCR immunosequencing, statistical association of individual TCRs with disease status, and machine learning to predict cytomegalovirus infection status. To study patterns of TCR occurrence, a later analysis re-analyzed previously published TCR beta repertoires from 666 donors and added high-resolution HLA genotyping. In the later analysis, no new phenotypic data were used to find candidate immune exposures; instead, reliance was placed on TCR beta sequences and their occurrence across donors. In an earlier analysis of around 540 of the donors, high-throughput TCR beta sequencing was used to judge whether each TCR beta V gene segment behaved as functional or pseudogenic. Donor age, sex, ethnicity and CMV serostatus were collected together with the repertoire data. Genome-wide SNP genotypes for about three fifths of the 666 donors were used in a later genetic analysis, which treated that subset as a discovery cohort. Every repertoire in the discovery cohort had been generated on one and the same sequencing platform. HLA typing covered class I and class II loci at four-digit resolution. The number of donors typed differed by locus, with roughly 629-640 for A, B, C, DRB1 and DQB1, 522 for DQA1, over 600 for DPA1, and around 430 for DPB1. About five DR-DQ haplotypes were treated as single units for association and clustering because of strong linkage in the cohort. Across roughly 420 genotyped donors of the cohort, an average of approximately 240,000 unique TCR beta nucleotide sequences per donor were sequenced, and roughly a sixth of those sequences were non-productive.

CDR1 and CDR2 are drawn from the germline V gene (reference sequence): GTSNPN, SVGIG. From its cysteine to its phenylalanine, the CDR3 spans 15 amino acids. The read is trimmed to its CDR3 DNA, 45 bases read in frame from base 1. Clipping removes 2 bases from V and 0 bases from J, with 6 as the unmatched junction base count. The method behind the library was the immunoSEQ multiplex PCR assay. A mixture of 60 forward primers for TCR Vbeta segments and 13 reverse primers for TCR Jbeta segments was used in the multiplex PCR. The CDR3 region of rearranged TCR beta genes was amplified from genomic DNA with a multiplex PCR assay. The amplified TCR beta libraries were sequenced on the Illumina HiSeq System as 87-base-pair reads. Turning to the authors' computational methods: In a later analysis, roughly 80 million unique TCR beta chains were counted across the approximately 670 repertoires, and roughly 11 million of these chains were shared by at least two donors. Raw reads were error-corrected and collapsed into unique sequences by a nearest-neighbor algorithm in which closely related sequences were merged to remove PCR and sequencing errors. Alignment of CDR3 sequences to IMGT reference sequences was used to assign V, D and J gene segments. For a sequence to be retained, a match of at least six nucleotides was required to both a V gene segment and a J gene segment. A rearrangement was called productive if the CDR3 had no stop codons and remained in frame with V and J, and every other rearrangement was called non-productive. CDR3 was defined by IMGT convention, running from the second conserved V-encoded cysteine to the conserved J-encoded phenylalanine. Sequences without an unambiguous match to a single V gene segment were excluded from the earlier analysis of approximately 560 of the donors. An earlier analysis of 450 to 650 of the donors called V segments functional above 56.7% productive rearrangements and segregating when the between-donor standard deviation exceeded 5%. A statistical classification framework was developed to diagnose cytomegalovirus status using the catalog of TCR beta chain sequences. V and J gene assignment, in a later analysis, came from comparing TCR nucleotide sequences with IMGT/GENE-DB human TR gene sequences. The TCRdist pipeline was used in a later analysis to assign CDR3 sequences and most-parsimonious VDJ recombination scenarios. A later analysis defined each TCR beta chain by its CDR3 amino acid sequence plus V-gene family, and excluded reads lacking a unique V-gene family. To address suspected cross-contamination and a sequencing artifact, a later analysis removed 550 to 750 highly shared, low-generation-probability nucleotide sequences. In a later analysis, a clonal expansion index for each public chain was calculated from normalized within-repertoire ranks of inferred template counts. Generation probabilities in a later analysis came from a VDJ recombination model fitted to out-of-frame rearrangements, and those results were checked against IGoR. In a later analysis, TCR-TCR, TCR-HLA and TCR-CMV co-occurrence was scored with hypergeometric tests, and a repertoire-size bias correction was applied to TCR pairs. A later analysis estimated false discovery rates by permuting HLA or CMV assignments 20 times. In a later analysis, co-occurring TCRs were grouped with DBSCAN, and TCRdist sequence similarity was added when clustering was performed within HLA-allele-positive subsets. Co-occurrence clustering excluded repertoires with fewer than 30,000 or more than 120,000 public chains, plus five with anomalous nucleotide sharing. The table comes from immuneACCESS by way of TCRdb, which keeps in-frame sequences with V and J called. Part of the clones is missing from these tables; in studies checked, under half for an unresolved V gene and the rest for unknown reasons. V and J calls and clone size are as listed in that table; D and trimming were resolved from the DNA. This sample gives around 190,000 clones in total; roughly a tenth of them show up just once. The ten largest clonotypes hold 1% to 1.5% of the sample.

The cohort was made up of 500 to 850 healthy bone marrow donors. At the time of sampling, all cohort members were nominally healthy, though unrecorded immune exposures were likely present. The donor was CMV seropositive and belonged to the group of 250 to 300 seropositive cohort members. A peripheral blood sample was collected from each donor, and TCR beta sequencing was performed on peripheral blood mononuclear cells. Genomic DNA was extracted from the blood cell samples with the Qiagen DNeasy Blood Extraction Kit. Overall results and qualifications from the work: A further reported finding was that TCR beta sequences accurately predicted the HLA-A and HLA-B alleles for most subjects in the first cohort. In a later analysis, over 15,000 TCR beta sequences were associated with specific HLA alleles at a false discovery rate of 0.05. A cluster of highly shared sequence variants was judged likely to be a technical artifact of the sequencing pipeline. An earlier analysis of around 500 of the donors showed that most TCR beta V segments appeared in productive rearrangements either about 87% or about 30% of the time, which broadly matched IMGT annotations. In vitro tests confirmed that a few of the cytomegalovirus-associated TCR beta chains recognize cytomegalovirus antigens. This cohort had only TCR beta chains sequenced, and the lack of alpha or paired-chain data limited which features could be detected. Linkage disequilibrium might explain the correlated functional status among segregating V segments, but an unknown experimental factor could not be ruled out. Presence/absence analyses assumed roughly uniform sequencing depth across donors, an assumption that may not hold. Because HLA typing was unavailable for some donors at each locus, only the typed subset was used in association tests. Compared with the approximately 700-donor mean, donors in an Asian-associated ancestry cluster had fewer N-insertions in productive TCRs, according to a later genetic analysis. In a later analysis, most CMV-associated TCR beta chains were found to appear HLA-restricted, with HLA associations seemingly driven largely by CMV exposure. The classifier was reported to diagnose cytomegalovirus status with high specificity and sensitivity in both the original cohort and the validation cohort. An association between a missense DCLRE1C variant and V-gene and J-gene trimming of TCR beta chains was found in a later genetic analysis and replicated in an independent cohort. The study listed 164 TCR beta chains as associated with cytomegalovirus. The only immune exposure information available for the cohort was CMV serostatus. In a later analysis, HLA-associated TCR beta chains were found to be more clonally expanded and to have lower generation probabilities than equally common non-associated chains. Across donors, most TCR sequences were observed very rarely, whereas some public TCRs were present in many individuals. Because counts were too low, approximately 18 rarely observed V segments, including chromosome 9 orphons, were excluded from the earlier analysis of several hundred of the donors. In a later analysis, several top co-occurrence clusters were reported to appear linked to parvovirus B19, influenza, CMV and Epstein-Barr virus. According to the authors, the approach could potentially be generalized to other disease states and immunological phenotypes. In a later analysis, the rate of TCR association differed among HLA loci, with DRB1 alleles having the most associated TCRs and HLA-C alleles having the fewest. When HLA alleles, especially DR and DQ, strongly co-occurred, TCR associations were difficult to assign to individual alleles. The 87-base-pair reads could not distinguish some IMGT-functional V segments, including TRBV6-2 and TRBV6-3, so those segments were excluded.

The rearranged chain carries TRBV30 and TRBJ1-1; TRBD1 matches 7 bases in the middle. The sample taken for sequencing was PBMCs. The TCR was taken from a woman aged 25 to 45 in good health and CMV-seropositive. CDR3 reads: CAWSTRQGLNTEAFF. The DNA is TGTGCCTGGAGTACCCGACAGGGCTTGAACACTGAAGCTTTCTTT.